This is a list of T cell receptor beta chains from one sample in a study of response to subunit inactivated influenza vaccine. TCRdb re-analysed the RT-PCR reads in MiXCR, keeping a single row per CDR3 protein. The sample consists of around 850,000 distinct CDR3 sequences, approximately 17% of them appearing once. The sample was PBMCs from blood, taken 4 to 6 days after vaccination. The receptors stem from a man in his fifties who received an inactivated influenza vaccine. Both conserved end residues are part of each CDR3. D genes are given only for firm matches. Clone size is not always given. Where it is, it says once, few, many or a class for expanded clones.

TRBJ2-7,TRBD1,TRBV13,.,CASSTRTGRGSYEQYF
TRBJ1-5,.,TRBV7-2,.,CASSLRADYSNQPQHF
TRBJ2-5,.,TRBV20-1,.,CSARGHLALQETQYF
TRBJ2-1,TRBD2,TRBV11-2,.,CASSRGDGAGGEQFF
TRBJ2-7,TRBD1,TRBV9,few,CASSEDGTGTYEQYF
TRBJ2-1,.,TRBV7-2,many,CASSLRATEQFF
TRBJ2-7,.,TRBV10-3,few,CAISAGSPSEQYF
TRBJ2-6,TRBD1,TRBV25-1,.,CASSPGTGSSGANVLTF
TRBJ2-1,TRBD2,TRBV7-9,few,CASSTTSGRFRNEQFF
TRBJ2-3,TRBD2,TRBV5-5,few,CASSLWGSGTTFTDTQYF
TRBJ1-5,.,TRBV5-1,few,CASSLGEGEQPQHF
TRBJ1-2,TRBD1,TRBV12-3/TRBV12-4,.,CASSFESSSQGGYGYTF
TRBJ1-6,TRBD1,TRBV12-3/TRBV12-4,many,CASSPDRERSPLHF
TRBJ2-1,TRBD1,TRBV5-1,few,CASSLTGQSHNEQFF
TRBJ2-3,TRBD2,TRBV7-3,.,CASSLKRDTDTQYF
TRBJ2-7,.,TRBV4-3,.,CASSQEWDTPYEQYF
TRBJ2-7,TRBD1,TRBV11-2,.,CASQPGTGSYEQYF
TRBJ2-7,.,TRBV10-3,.,CAIQGIYEQYF
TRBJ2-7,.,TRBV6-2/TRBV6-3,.,CASRDPGTEQYF
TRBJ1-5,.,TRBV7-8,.,CASSIQGVRPQHF
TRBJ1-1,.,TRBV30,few,CAWSVLGLGTEAFF
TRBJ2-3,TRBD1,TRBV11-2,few,CASSSRTGGIYSTDTQYF
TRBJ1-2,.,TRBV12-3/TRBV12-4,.,CASSPGEGYGYTF
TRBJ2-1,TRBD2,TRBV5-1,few,CASSTTSGRGIEQFF
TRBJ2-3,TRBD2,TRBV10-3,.,CAVSEWDSGLMRDTQYF
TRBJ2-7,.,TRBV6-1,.,CACGAASSYEQYF
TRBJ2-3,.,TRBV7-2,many,CASSSIPTDTQYF
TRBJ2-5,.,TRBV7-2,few,CASSTPWEQETQYF
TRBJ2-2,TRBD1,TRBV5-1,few,CASSLVQGVTGELFF
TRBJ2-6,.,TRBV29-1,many,CSVETRDSGANVLTF
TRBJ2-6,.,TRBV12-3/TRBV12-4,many,CASSLLGANVLTF
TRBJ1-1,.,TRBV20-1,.,CSARPPRTAGTEAFF
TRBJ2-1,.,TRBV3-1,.,CASSPPEGPVYNEQFF
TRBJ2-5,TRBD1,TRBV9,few,CASSVGSTGGESTQYF
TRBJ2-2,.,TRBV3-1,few,CASSQSQFANTGELFF
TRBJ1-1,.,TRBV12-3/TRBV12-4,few,CASSPSSVVSEAFF
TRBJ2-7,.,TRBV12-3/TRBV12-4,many,CASSFGASYEQYF
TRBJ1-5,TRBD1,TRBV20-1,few,CSAKPGTGINQPQHF
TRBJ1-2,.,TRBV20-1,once,CSAPDRTNYGYTF
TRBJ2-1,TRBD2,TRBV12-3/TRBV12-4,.,CASSRALGGSSGEQFF
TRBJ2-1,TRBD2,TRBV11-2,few,CASSSWEGGAIF
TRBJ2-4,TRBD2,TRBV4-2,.,CASSHITSGDAKNIQYF
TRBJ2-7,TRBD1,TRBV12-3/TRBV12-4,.,CASSLGNRGMGEQYF
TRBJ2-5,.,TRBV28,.,CASSLHGGVETQYF
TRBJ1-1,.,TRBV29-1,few,CSVHSRFATEAFF
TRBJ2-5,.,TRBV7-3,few,CASSPTGGIKTQYF
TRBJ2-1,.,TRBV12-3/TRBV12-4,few,CASSLPLQQNNEQFF
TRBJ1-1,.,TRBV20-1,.,CSARDLREWVNTEAFF
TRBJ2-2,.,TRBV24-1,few,CATSTSHDGTDTGELFF
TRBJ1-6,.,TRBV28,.,CASTTVGRISPLHF
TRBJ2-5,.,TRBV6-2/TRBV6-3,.,CASSIGPRRETQYF
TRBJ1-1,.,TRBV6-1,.,CASGWTVKTEAFF
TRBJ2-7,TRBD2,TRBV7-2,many,CASSRSTSGSYEQYF
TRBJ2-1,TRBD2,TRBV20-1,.,CSARVGGGPGEQFF
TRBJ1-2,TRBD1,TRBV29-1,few,CSGQGTYGYTF